A selection of T cell receptor beta chains follows, all from one sample in a study of OX40 agonist ivuxolimab in advanced cancers. The method was immunoSEQ multiplex PCR; TCRdb's version includes in-frame clones alone and lacks a portion of them. The table includes some 50,000 clones, 75% to 90% detected once. The sample consisted of CD4+ or CD8+ T cells sorted from blood, taken in a trial of the OX40 agonist ivuxolimab. Receptors originate from an adult with an advanced solid tumor such as melanoma, head and neck, liver or kidney cancer. CDR3s leave out the opening cysteine and the closing phenylalanine or tryptophan. D genes are given only for firm matches. Part of the rows lack a size; the others show once, few, many or a class for expanded clones.

size	V	J	D	CDR3
few	TRBV2	TRBJ2-5	NA	ASSEVKTQY
NA	TRBV9	TRBJ1-5	NA	ASSGGSASNQPQH
NA	TRBV5-1	TRBJ1-2	NA	ASSLDGNYGYT
NA	TRBV19	TRBJ1-2	TRBD1	ASSIGGQGGGYT
NA	TRBV5-4	TRBJ1-6	TRBD1	ASSSPGQGDNSPLH
NA	TRBV11-3	TRBJ2-3	TRBD2	ASSEGASGGLSTDTQY
NA	TRBV5-1	TRBJ2-3	NA	ASTQSSATDTQY
NA	TRBV5-5	TRBJ1-5	NA	ASSPDRQPQH
NA	TRBV5-1	TRBJ2-2	NA	ASSLGKATNTGELF
NA	TRBV7-8	TRBJ1-1	NA	ASRWGGENTEAF
few	TRBV16	TRBJ1-1	NA	ASSQYTVNTEAF
NA	TRBV2	TRBJ2-5	NA	ASSGSPWETQY
NA	TRBV5-1	TRBJ2-3	TRBD1	ASSLDRVEGTDTQY
NA	TRBV6-5	TRBJ2-7	TRBD1	ASSLTQGGSYEQY
NA	TRBV5-1	TRBJ2-2	NA	ASSLQGRNTGELF
NA	TRBV7-2	TRBJ1-5	NA	ASSPSGQGSQPQH
NA	TRBV7-9	TRBJ1-4	TRBD1	ASSLRQGDSEKLF
NA	TRBV5-1	TRBJ2-2	TRBD2	ASSFLRGANTGELF